Listed here is a single T cell receptor beta chain. Antigen unknown. The data were taken from a study of CD8+ T cells in alopecia areata. Findings of the study overall: Normal-skin resident alphabeta T cells also appear among scalp sample sequences. Scalp lesions, especially in alopecia totalis/universalis, had higher clonality than normal scalp. Whereas mice showed it more clearly, TCR sharing across patients was murkier, possibly because of HLA.

Sorted out of PBMCs were CD4+ T cells and CD8+ T cells. It was cDNA, reverse transcribed from extracted RNA, that served as the sequencing template. The repertoire was sequenced with immunoSEQ multiplex PCR; TCRdb's copy has only in-frame clones and lacks some. The table has some 180,000 clones, more than 55% seen once. The CDR3 runs to 15 residues. Germline V gene sequence: CDR1 MGHRA, CDR2 YSYEKL. V was clipped by 4 bases and J by 3 bases, with 16 bases between them. V is TRBV4-1 and J is TRBJ2-7; D possibly matches TRBD1 or TRBD2 (6 bases each). The specimen sequenced was CD8+ T cells sorted from blood. The sequence was collected from a human donor in good health. CDR3 nucleotides: TGCGCCAGCAGCCCCACGGGGGCCTCTAGCTACGAGCAGTACTTC. Amino acids: CASSPTGASSYEQYF.